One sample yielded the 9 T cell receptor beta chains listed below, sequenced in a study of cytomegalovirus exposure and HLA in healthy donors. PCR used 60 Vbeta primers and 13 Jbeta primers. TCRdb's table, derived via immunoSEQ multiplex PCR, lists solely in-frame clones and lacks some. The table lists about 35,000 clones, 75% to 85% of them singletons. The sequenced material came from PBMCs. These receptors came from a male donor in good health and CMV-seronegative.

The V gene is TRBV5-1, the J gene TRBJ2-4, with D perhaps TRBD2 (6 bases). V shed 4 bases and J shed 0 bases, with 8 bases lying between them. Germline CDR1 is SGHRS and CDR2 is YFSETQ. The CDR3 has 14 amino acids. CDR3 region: CASSGGVAKNIQYF. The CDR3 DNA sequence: TGCGCCAGCAGCGGAGGGGTAGCCAAAAACATTCAGTACTTC.

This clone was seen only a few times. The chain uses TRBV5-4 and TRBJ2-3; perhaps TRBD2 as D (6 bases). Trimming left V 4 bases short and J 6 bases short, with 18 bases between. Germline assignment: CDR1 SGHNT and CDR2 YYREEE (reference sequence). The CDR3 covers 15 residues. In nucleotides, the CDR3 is TGTGCCAGCAGCGCCCACGGGCGGGCGGGGGATACGCAGTATTTT. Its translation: CASSAHGRAGDTQYF.

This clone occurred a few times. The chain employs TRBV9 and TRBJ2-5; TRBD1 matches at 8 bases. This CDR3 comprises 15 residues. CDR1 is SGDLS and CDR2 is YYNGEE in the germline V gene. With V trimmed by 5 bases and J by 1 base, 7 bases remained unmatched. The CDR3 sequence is CASSDPDRAQETQYF. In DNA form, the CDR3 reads TGTGCCAGCAGTGACCCGGACAGGGCCCAAGAGACCCAGTACTTC.

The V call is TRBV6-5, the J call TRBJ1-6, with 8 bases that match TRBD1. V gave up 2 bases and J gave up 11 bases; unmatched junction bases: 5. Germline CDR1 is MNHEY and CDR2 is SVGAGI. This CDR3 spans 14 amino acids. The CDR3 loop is CASSYRGQGTPLHF. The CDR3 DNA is TGTGCCAGCAGTTACCGCGGACAGGGAACACCCCTCCACTTT.

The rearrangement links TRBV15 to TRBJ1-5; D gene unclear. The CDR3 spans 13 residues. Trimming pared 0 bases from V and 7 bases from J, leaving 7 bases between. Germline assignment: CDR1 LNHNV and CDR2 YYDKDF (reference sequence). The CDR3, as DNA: TGTGCCACCAGCAGAGATTCAACACAGCCCCAGCATTTT. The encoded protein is CATSRDSTQPQHF.

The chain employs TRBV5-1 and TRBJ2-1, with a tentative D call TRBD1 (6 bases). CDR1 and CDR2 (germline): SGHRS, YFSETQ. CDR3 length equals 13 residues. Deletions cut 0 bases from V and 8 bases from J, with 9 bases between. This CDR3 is CASSLVGGDEQFF. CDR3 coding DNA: TGCGCCAGCAGCTTGGTTGGGGGCGATGAGCAGTTCTTC.

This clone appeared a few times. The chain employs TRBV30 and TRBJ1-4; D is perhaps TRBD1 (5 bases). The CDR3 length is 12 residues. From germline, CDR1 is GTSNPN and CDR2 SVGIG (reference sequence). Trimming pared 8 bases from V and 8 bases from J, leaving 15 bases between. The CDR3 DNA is TGTGCCGGAGAACGACAGCAAGAAAAACTGTTTTTT. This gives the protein CAGERQQEKLFF.

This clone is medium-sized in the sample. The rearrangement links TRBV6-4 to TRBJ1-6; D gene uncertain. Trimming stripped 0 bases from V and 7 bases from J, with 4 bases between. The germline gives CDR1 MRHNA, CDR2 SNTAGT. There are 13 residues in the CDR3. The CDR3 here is CASSDSQNSPLHF. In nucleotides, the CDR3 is TGTGCCAGCAGTGACTCACAAAATTCACCCCTCCACTTT.

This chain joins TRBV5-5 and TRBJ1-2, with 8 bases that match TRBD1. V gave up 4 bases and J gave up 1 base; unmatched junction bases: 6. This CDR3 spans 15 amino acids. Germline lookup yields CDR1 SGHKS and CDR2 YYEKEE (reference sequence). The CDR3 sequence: CASSRTGTFNYGYTF. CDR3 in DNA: TGTGCCAGCAGCCGGACAGGGACTTTTAACTATGGCTACACCTTC.